The rows below give T cell receptor beta chains drawn from one sample of a study of post-analysis software for immune sequencing data. TCRdb reanalysed the PCR reads using MiXCR and keeps one entry per CDR3 protein. In the table there are 750,000 to 950,000 distinct CDR3 sequences, about 57% of which are singletons. Sequenced material: blood. These receptors were taken from a girl between 10 and 17 years old with multiple sclerosis. Each CDR3 is given with its conserved first and last residue. The order of the fields is V gene, D gene, clone size, J gene, CDR3 protein, CDR3 DNA. The D gene is left open where the match is weak. Part of the rows lack a size; the others show once, few, many or a class for expanded clones.

TRBV2	.	.	TRBJ2-1	CASSSGHYNEQFF	TGTGCCAGCAGTTCGGGCCACTACAATGAGCAGTTCTTC
TRBV20-1	TRBD1	.	TRBJ2-1	CSARIPGQVYNEQFF	TGCAGTGCTAGAATCCCGGGACAGGTATACAATGAGCAGTTCTTC
TRBV20-1	TRBD1	.	TRBJ2-7	CSAKGTGIYEQYF	TGCAGTGCTAAAGGGACAGGGATTTACGAGCAGTACTTC
TRBV6-2/TRBV6-3	.	.	TRBJ2-7	CATRMAYEQYF	TGTGCCACCAGAATGGCCTACGAGCAGTACTTC
TRBV10-3	.	.	TRBJ1-1	CATGTSPGTEAFF	TGTGCCACCGGGACGTCCCCGGGCACTGAAGCTTTCTTT
TRBV20-1	TRBD2	.	TRBJ2-1	CSAPDQRGPLSEQFF	TGCAGTGCCCCAGACCAGCGGGGCCCACTGAGTGAGCAGTTCTTC
TRBV10-3	.	.	TRBJ2-1	CATNSGSYNEQFF	TGTGCCACCAACTCAGGGTCCTACAATGAGCAGTTCTTC
TRBV7-9	.	.	TRBJ2-6	CAGLRSGANVLTF	TGTGCCGGTTTGCGCTCTGGGGCCAACGTCCTGACTTTC
TRBV24-1	.	few	TRBJ2-3	CATSDKWSSTDTQYF	TGTGCCACCAGTGATAAGTGGTCTAGCACAGATACGCAGTATTTT
TRBV20-1	.	.	TRBJ2-7	CSAATASYGQYF	TGCAGTGCTGCGACAGCCTCGTACGGGCAGTACTTC
TRBV6-6	TRBD2	.	TRBJ2-7	CASSPPAGAPYEQYF	TGTGCCAGCAGTCCCCCGGCGGGAGCACCCTACGAGCAGTACTTC
TRBV10-3	.	few	TRBJ2-7	CAISDRTYEQYF	TGTGCCATCAGTGACCGAACCTACGAGCAGTACTTC
TRBV15	.	few	TRBJ2-3	CATSRSLGKPPDTQYF	TGTGCCACCAGCAGATCCCTGGGCAAGCCCCCAGATACGCAGTATTTT
TRBV3-1	TRBD2	.	TRBJ2-1	CASSQRGLAGGPWYNEQFF	TGTGCCAGTAGCCAACGGGGACTAGCGGGGGGGCCTTGGTACAATGAGCAGTTCTTC
TRBV7-3	.	.	TRBJ1-2	CASSQTRDYGYTF	TGTGCCAGCAGCCAAACAAGAGACTATGGCTACACCTTC
TRBV7-8	TRBD1	.	TRBJ2-7	CASSIYRTGSSYEQYF	TGTGCCAGCAGCATCTACCGGACAGGGAGCTCCTACGAGCAGTACTTC
TRBV29-1	TRBD1	.	TRBJ2-4	CSVADDRGAKNIQYF	TGCAGCGTTGCCGACGACAGGGGAGCCAAAAACATTCAGTACTTC
TRBV11-2	.	few	TRBJ2-7	CASSPGKGIAFLEQYF	TGTGCCAGCAGCCCGGGTAAAGGGATCGCGTTTCTCGAGCAGTACTTC
TRBV12-3/TRBV12-4	TRBD1	.	TRBJ1-5	CASSVDRGNQPQHF	TGTGCCAGCAGTGTTGACAGGGGCAATCAGCCCCAGCATTTT
TRBV7-3	TRBD2	.	TRBJ2-1	CASSLSPAGVTDEQFF	TGTGCCAGCAGCTTATCGCCAGCGGGAGTCACGGATGAGCAGTTCTTC
TRBV12-3/TRBV12-4	TRBD2	.	TRBJ2-3	CASSLGLAGATSTDTQYF	TGTGCCAGCAGTTTAGGGCTAGCGGGAGCCACTAGCACAGATACGCAGTATTTT
TRBV3-1	.	once	TRBJ1-2	CASSQELQVPYGYTF	TGTGCCAGCAGCCAAGAACTGCAGGTGCCCTATGGCTACACCTTC
TRBV14	.	.	TRBJ2-7	CASSPRMGDSSYEQYF	TGTGCCAGCAGCCCCCGAATGGGCGACAGCTCCTACGAGCAGTACTTC
TRBV6-1	.	few	TRBJ2-4	CASSGTHSLRRKNIQYF	TGTGCCAGCAGTGGGACTCACTCCCTGCGGCGCAAAAACATTCAGTACTTC
TRBV20-1	TRBD1	many	TRBJ1-1	CSARTGVTEAFF	TGCAGTGCTAGGACAGGGGTTACTGAAGCTTTCTTT
TRBV6-5	.	.	TRBJ2-7	CATSTSGSYEQYF	TGTGCCACATCGACTAGTGGGTCCTACGAGCAGTACTTC
TRBV20-1	.	few	TRBJ2-7	CNARVGQVMEQYF	TGCAATGCTAGAGTAGGGCAGGTGATGGAGCAGTACTTC
TRBV29-1	.	.	TRBJ2-4	CSVQGVVAKNIQYF	TGCAGCGTTCAGGGAGTAGTAGCCAAAAACATTCAGTACTTC
TRBV9	.	.	TRBJ2-3	CASSVGGLPPDTQYF	TGTGCCAGCAGCGTAGGAGGCCTTCCCCCGGATACGCAGTATTTT
TRBV7-9	.	.	TRBJ1-5	CASSYGVRPQHF	TGTGCCAGCAGCTATGGGGTTAGGCCCCAGCATTTT